This TCR beta chain was retrieved from a study of shared clonotypes between healthy human individuals. This CDR3 comprises 14 residues. Germline-derived CDR1 and CDR2 are SNHLY and FYNNEI. V shed 4 bases and J 11 bases; nucleotides not matched to a gene: 12. Produced via immunoSEQ multiplex PCR; TCRdb's table is partial and in-frame only. This sample has about 2.3 million clones; 90% to 95% occur once, and the top ten carry roughly 0.36%. CD4+ cell separation produced CD45RA+ naive and CD45RA-negative memory subsets. The sequence was collected from a man younger than 30 in good health. Some clones in this sample may be carry-over from other donors' samples. The sequenced sample was naive CD4+ T cells from PBMCs. This sample's subset: CD45RA+ positively selected. This chain connects TRBV2 to TRBJ1-1; TRBD1 matches 8 bases. The chain's CDR3 is CASSGGRGQVNAFF. The CDR3 coding sequence is TGTGCCAGCAGTGGAGGCAGGGGGCAGGTTAATGCTTTCTTT.